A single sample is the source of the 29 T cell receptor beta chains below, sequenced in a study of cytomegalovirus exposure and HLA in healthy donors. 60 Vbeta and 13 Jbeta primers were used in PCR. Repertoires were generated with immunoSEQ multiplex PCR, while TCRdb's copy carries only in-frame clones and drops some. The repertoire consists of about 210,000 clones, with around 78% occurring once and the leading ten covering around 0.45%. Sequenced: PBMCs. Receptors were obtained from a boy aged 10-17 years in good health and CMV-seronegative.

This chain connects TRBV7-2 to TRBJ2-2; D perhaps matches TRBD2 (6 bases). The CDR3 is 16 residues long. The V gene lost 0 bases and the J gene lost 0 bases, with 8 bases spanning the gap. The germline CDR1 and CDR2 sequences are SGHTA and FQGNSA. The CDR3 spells CASSLAGTANTGELFF. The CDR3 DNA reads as TGTGCCAGCAGCTTAGCCGGGACTGCGAACACCGGGGAGCTGTTTTTT.

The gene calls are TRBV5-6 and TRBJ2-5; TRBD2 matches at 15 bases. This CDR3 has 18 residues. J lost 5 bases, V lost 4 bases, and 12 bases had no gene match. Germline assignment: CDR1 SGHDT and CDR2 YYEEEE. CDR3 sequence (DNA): TGTGCCAGCAGCACCCAGGGACTAGCGGGGGGCCTATGGGAGACCCAGTACTTC. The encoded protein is CASSTQGLAGGLWETQYF.

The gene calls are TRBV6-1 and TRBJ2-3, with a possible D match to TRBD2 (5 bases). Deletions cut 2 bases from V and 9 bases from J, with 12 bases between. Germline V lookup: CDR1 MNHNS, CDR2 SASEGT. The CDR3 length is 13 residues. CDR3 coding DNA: TGTGCCAGCAGTGAACGGGTCCCGGGAACGCAGTATTTT. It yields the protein CASSERVPGTQYF.

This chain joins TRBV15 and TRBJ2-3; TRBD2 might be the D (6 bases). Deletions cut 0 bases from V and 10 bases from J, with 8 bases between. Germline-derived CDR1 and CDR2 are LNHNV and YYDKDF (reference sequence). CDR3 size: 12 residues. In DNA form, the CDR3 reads TGTGCCACCAGCAGAGAACCGGGAGCGCAGTATTTT. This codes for CATSREPGAQYF.

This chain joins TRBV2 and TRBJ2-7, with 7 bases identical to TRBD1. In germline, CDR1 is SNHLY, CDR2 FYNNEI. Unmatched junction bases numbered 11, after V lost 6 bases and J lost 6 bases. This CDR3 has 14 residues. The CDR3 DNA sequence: TGTGCCAGCAGCAAGCCGGGACAGACCAGCGAGCAGTACTTC. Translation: CASSKPGQTSEQYF. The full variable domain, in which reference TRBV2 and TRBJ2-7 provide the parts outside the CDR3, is EPEVTQTPSHQVTQMGQEVILRCVPISNHLYFYWYRQILGQKVEFLVSFYNNEISEKSEIFDDQFSVERPDGSNFTLKIRSTKLEDSAMYFCASSKPGQTSEQYFGPGTRLTVT.

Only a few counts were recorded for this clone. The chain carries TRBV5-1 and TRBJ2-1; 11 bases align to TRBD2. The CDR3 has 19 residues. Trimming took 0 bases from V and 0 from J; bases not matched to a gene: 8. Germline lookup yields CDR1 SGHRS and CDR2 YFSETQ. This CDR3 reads CASSLGLTSGKSSYNEQFF. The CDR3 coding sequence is TGCGCCAGCAGCTTGGGTCTGACTAGCGGGAAGAGCTCCTACAATGAGCAGTTCTTC.

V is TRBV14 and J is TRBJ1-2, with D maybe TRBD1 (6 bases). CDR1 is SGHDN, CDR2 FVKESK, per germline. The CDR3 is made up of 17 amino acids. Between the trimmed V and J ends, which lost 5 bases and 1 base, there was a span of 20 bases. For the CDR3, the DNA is TGTGCCAGCAGCAAACTTTCGAGCACAGGGAGTAACTATGGCTACACCTTC. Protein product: CASSKLSSTGSNYGYTF.

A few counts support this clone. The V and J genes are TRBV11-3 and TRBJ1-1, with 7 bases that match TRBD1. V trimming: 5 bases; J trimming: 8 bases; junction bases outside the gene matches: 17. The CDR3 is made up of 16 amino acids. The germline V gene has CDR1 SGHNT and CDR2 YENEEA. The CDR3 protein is CASSAFGNRGDEEAFF. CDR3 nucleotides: TGTGCCAGCAGCGCCTTCGGGAACAGGGGAGATGAGGAAGCTTTCTTT.

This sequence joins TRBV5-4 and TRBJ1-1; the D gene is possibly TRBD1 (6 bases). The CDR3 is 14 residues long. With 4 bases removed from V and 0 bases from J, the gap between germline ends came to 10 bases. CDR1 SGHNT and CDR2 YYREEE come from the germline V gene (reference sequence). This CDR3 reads CASSPDSMNTEAFF. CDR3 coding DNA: TGTGCCAGCAGCCCGGACAGCATGAACACTGAAGCTTTCTTT. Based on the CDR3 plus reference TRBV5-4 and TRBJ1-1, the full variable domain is ETGVTQSPTHLIKTRGQQVTLRCSSQSGHNTVSWYQQALGQGPQFIFQYYREEENGRGNFPPRFSGLQFPNYSSELNVNALELDDSALYLCASSPDSMNTEAFFGQGTRLTVV.

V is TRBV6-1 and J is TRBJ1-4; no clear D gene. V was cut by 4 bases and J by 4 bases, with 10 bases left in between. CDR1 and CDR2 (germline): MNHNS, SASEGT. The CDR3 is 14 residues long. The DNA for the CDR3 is TGTGCCAGCAGTGGACACAGTCATAATGAAAAACTGTTTTTT. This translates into CASSGHSHNEKLFF.

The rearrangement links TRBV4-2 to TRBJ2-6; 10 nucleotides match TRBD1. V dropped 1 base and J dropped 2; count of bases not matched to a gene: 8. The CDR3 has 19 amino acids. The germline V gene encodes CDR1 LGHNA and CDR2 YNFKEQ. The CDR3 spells CASSQVGTGDFPGANVLTF. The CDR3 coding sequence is TGTGCCAGCAGCCAAGTAGGGACAGGGGATTTTCCTGGGGCCAACGTCCTGACTTTC.

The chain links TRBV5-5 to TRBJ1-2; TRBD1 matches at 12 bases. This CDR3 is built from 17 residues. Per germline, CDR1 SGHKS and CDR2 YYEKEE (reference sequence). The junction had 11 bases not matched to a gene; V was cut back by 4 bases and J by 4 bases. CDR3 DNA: TGTGCCAGCAGCGTGGGACAGGGGGCGACCCTTTTCTATGGCTACACCTTC. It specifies CASSVGQGATLFYGYTF.

This CDR3 reads CASSLGSGYGYTF. The DNA of the CDR3 is TGTGCCAGCAGCTTAGGTTCAGGCTATGGCTACACCTTC. V is TRBV7-6 and J is TRBJ1-2; D is uncertain. Trimming stripped 1 base from V and 4 bases from J, with 7 bases between. This CDR3 spans 13 amino acids. Germline CDR1 and CDR2: SGHVS and FNYEAQ.

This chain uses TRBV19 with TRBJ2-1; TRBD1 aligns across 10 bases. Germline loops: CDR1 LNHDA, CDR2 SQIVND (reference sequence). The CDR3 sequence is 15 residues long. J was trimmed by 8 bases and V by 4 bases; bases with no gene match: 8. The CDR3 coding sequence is TGTGCCAGTAGTACCCCCCGGGACAGGGGACATGAGCAGTTCTTC. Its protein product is CASSTPRDRGHEQFF.

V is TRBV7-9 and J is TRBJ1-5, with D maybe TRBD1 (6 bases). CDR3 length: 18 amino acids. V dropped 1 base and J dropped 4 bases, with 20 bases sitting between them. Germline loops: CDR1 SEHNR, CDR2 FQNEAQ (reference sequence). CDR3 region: CASSLGAGGGRQNQPQHF. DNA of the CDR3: TGTGCCAGCAGCTTAGGGGCTGGGGGGGGCCGACAGAATCAGCCCCAGCATTTT.

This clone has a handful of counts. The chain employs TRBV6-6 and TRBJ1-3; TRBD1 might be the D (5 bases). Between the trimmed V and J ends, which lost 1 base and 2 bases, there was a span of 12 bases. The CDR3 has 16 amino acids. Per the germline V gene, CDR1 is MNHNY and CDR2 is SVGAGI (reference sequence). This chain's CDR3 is CASSYWADTPGNTIYF. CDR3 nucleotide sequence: TGTGCCAGCAGTTACTGGGCGGACACTCCTGGAAACACCATATATTTT.

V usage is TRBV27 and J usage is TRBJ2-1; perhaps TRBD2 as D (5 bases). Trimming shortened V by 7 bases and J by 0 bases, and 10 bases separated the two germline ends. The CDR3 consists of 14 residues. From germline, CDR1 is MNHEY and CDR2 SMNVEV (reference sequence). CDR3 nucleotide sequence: TGTGCCAGCAAGGATGCGGGCTCCTACAATGAGCAGTTCTTC. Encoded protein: CASKDAGSYNEQFF.

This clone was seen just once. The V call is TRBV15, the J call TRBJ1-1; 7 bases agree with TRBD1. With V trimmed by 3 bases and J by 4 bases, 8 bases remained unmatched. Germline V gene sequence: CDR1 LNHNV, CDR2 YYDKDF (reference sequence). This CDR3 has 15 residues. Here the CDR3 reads CATSRRQGRSTEAFF. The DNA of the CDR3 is TGTGCCACCAGCAGGAGACAGGGTAGGAGCACTGAAGCTTTCTTT.

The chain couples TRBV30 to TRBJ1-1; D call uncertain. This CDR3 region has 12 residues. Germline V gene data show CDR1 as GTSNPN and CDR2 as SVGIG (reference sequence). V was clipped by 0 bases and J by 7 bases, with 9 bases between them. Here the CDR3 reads CAWSVRGSEAFF. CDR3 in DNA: TGTGCCTGGAGTGTACGGGGTAGTGAAGCTTTCTTT.

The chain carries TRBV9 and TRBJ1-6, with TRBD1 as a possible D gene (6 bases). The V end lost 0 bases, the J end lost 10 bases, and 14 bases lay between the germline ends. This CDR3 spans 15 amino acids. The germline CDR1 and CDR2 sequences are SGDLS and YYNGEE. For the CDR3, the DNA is TGTGCCAGCAGCGTAGGGGGGCCCGGTGGCTCACCCCTCCACTTT. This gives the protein CASSVGGPGGSPLHF.

CDR3 sequence (DNA): TGCGCCAGCAGCTTTGGCTCCGGGGGGCGAAGCACCGGGGAGCTGTTTTTT. Residues: CASSFGSGGRSTGELFF. This chain uses TRBV5-1 with TRBJ2-2; possibly TRBD2 for D (7 bases). V was trimmed by 2 bases and J by 4 bases, leaving 18 bases between them. The CDR3 contains 17 residues. The V gene's germline CDR1 is SGHRS and CDR2 YFSETQ. Together with reference TRBV5-1 and TRBJ2-2, the CDR3 gives the full variable domain: KAGVTQTPRYLIKTRGQQVTLSCSPISGHRSVSWYQQTPGQGLQFLFEYFSETQRNKGNFPGRFSGRQFSNSRSEMNVSTLELGDSALYLCASSFGSGGRSTGELFFGEGSRLTVL.

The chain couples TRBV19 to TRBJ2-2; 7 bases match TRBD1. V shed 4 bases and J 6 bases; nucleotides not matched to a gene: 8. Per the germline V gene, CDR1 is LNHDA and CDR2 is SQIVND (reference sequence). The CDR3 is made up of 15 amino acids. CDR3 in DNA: TGTGCCAGTAGTACCAACCGAGGGACAGCCGGGGAGCTGTTTTTT. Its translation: CASSTNRGTAGELFF.

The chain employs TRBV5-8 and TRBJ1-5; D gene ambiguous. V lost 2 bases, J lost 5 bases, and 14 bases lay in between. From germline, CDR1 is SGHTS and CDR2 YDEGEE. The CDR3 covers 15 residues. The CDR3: CASSLGEGPDQPQHF. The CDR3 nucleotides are TGTGCCAGCAGCTTAGGCGAGGGCCCTGATCAGCCCCAGCATTTT.

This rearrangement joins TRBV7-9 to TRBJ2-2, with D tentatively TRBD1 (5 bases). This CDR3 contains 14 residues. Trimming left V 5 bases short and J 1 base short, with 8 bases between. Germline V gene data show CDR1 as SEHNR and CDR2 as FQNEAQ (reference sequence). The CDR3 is CASSTGQNTGELFF. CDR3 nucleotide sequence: TGTGCCAGCAGCACCGGACAGAACACCGGGGAGCTGTTTTTT.

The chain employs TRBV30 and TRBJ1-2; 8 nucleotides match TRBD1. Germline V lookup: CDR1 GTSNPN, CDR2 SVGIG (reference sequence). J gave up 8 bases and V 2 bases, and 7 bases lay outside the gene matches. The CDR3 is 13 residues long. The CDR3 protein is CAWSLGQGGGYTF. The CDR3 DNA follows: TGTGCCTGGAGTCTCGGACAGGGTGGAGGCTACACCTTC.

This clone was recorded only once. This CDR3 is CSANRGSEAFF. DNA for the CDR3: TGCAGTGCTAACAGGGGATCTGAAGCTTTCTTT. The chain uses TRBV20-1 and TRBJ1-1; 7 bases match TRBD1. V was clipped by 4 bases and J by 6 bases; unmatched bases: 2. The CDR3 is 11 residues long. Germline-derived CDR1 and CDR2 are DFQATT and SNEGSKA (reference sequence).

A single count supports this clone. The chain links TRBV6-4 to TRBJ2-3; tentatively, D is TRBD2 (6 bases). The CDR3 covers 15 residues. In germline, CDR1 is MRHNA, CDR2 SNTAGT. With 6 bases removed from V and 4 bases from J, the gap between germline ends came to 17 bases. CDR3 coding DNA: TGTGCCAGCAGCTCAATGGGTGGAGGGGCAGATACGCAGTATTTT. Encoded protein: CASSSMGGGADTQYF.

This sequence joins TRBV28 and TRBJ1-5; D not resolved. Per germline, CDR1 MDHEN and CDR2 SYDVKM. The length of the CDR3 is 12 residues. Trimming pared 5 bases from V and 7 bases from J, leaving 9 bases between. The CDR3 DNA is TGTGCCAGCAGTCTGAGATACCAGCCCCAGCATTTT. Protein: CASSLRYQPQHF.

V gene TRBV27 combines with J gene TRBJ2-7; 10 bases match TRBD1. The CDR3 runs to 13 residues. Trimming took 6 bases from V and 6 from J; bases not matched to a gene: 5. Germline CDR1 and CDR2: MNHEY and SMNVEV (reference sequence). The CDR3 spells CASRSWTGGEQYF. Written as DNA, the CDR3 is TGTGCCAGCAGGTCGTGGACAGGGGGCGAGCAGTACTTC.